A selection of T cell receptor beta chains follows, all from one sample in a study of shared clonotypes between healthy human individuals. Assay used: immunoSEQ multiplex PCR; TCRdb lists only in-frame clones, some missing. The sample comprises about 640,000 clones, about 78% of which are singletons, and around 2% rests with the top ten. The source material was memory CD4+ T cells sorted from blood. The receptor set was obtained from a woman in her twenties or thirties in good health. Each CDR3 is given with its conserved first and last residue. Fields, in order: V gene, J gene, CDR3 protein.

TRBV6-4	TRBJ1-2	CASSDSGSYGYTF
TRBV7-9	TRBJ1-1	CASSLAMVANTEAFF
TRBV19	TRBJ1-5	CASSPGTRGMSQHF
TRBV11-1	TRBJ2-1	CASSRGTNPAIHEQFF
TRBV25-1	TRBJ2-1	CASSDQGTSGSSYNEQFF
TRBV12-5	TRBJ1-2	CASGLTGTGNSYTF
TRBV27	TRBJ1-2	CASSFSDRAGYTF
TRBV6-1	TRBJ1-5	CASKGGFGNQPQHF
TRBV7-9	TRBJ1-1	CASSPGDRQAFF
TRBV18	TRBJ2-1	CASSSTVGSGDEQFF
TRBV10-1	TRBJ2-7	CASSWTSGKEIYEQYF
TRBV7-9	TRBJ1-1	CASSRERGLNTEAFF
TRBV18	TRBJ2-2	CASSSQAGTYTGELFF
TRBV5-1	TRBJ2-2	CASSRARTGGTGLNTGELFF
TRBV5-1	TRBJ1-1	CASSLEGPNTEAFF
TRBV7-6	TRBJ2-5	CASSRPPGQETQYF
TRBV7-2	TRBJ2-7	CASSLLQAVNEQYF
TRBV5-4	TRBJ2-1	CASSPGQGLEQFF
TRBV15	TRBJ2-6	CATSRGSSSSGANVLTF
TRBV11-2	TRBJ2-5	CASSLVGSEVETQYF
TRBV4-2	TRBJ2-7	CASSQDWQRTFEQYF
TRBV7-9	TRBJ1-2	CASSPRGQAYTF
TRBV6-1	TRBJ2-7	CASSDILGGLGYEQYF
TRBV10-3	TRBJ1-4	CAISESFGAGEKLFF
TRBV11-1	TRBJ2-7	CASSSGQLYEQYF
TRBV19	TRBJ1-5	CASSIEGRGQSNQPQHF
TRBV9	TRBJ1-2	CASSVAIAGNYGYTF
TRBV30	TRBJ2-1	CAWSVNSGRINEQFF
TRBV5-6	TRBJ1-1	CASSLGFFGYAEAFF